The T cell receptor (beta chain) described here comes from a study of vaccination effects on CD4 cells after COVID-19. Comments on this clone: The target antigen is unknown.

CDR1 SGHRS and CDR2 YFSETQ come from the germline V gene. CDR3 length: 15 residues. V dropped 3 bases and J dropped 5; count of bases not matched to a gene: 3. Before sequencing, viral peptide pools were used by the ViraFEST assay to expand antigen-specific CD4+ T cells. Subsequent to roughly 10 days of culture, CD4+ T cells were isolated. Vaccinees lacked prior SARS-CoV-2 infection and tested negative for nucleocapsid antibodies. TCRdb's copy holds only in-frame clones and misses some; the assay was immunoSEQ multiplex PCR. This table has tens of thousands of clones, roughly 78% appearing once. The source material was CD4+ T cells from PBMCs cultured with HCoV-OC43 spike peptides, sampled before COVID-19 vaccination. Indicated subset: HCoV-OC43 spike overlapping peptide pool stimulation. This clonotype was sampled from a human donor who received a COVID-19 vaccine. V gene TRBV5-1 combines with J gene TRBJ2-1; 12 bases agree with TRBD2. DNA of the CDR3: TGCGCCAGCAGCTCCCTAGCGGGGGGGGACAATGAGCAGTTCTTC. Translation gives CASSSLAGGDNEQFF.